This is a list of T cell receptor beta chains from one sample in a study of sequential checkpoint blockade in melanoma. Clones were sequenced by immunoSEQ multiplex PCR, and TCRdb holds only the in-frame ones, with some missing. The table includes approximately 40,000 clones, 86% detected once. Sequenced here: CD8+ T cells sorted from blood (inferred from file names), sampled from a patient given nivolumab and ipilimumab in sequence. The receptors shown here come from a human donor with melanoma. Both conserved end residues are part of each CDR3. The order of the fields is clone size, D gene, V gene, J gene, CDR3 protein, CDR3 DNA. The D gene is left open where the match is weak. Not all rows give a size; the values are once, few, many and, for expanded clones, a class.

-	-	TRBV6-6	TRBJ1-5	CASSYLGGFNQPQHF	TGTGCCAGCAGTTATCTCGGGGGATTCAATCAGCCCCAGCATTTT
-	TRBD1	TRBV30	TRBJ1-1	CAWRQGQGVWEAFF	TGTGCCTGGAGGCAAGGACAGGGGGTCTGGGAGGCTTTCTTT
-	-	TRBV9	TRBJ1-4	CASSGGTWPEKLFF	TGTGCCAGCAGCGGAGGGACATGGCCAGAAAAACTGTTTTTT
-	TRBD1	TRBV27	TRBJ2-5	CASMGQGAGTQYF	TGTGCCAGCATGGGACAGGGGGCAGGGACCCAGTACTTC
-	-	TRBV11-2	TRBJ1-2	CASSLGQDGYGYTF	TGTGCCAGCAGCTTAGGACAGGACGGCTATGGCTACACCTTC
-	-	TRBV2	TRBJ1-4	CASSQGLGEKLFF	TGTGCCAGCAGTCAGGGTCTCGGGGAAAAACTGTTTTTT
-	-	TRBV7-9	TRBJ1-1	CASSLTGGAMNTEAFF	TGTGCCAGCAGCCTAACGGGCGGGGCTATGAACACTGAAGCTTTCTTT
-	-	TRBV27	TRBJ2-5	CASSYRGVPETQYF	TGTGCCAGCAGTTATCGCGGGGTTCCTGAGACCCAGTACTTC
-	TRBD2	TRBV10-1	TRBJ2-3	CASSERGGFDTQYF	TGCGCCAGCAGTGAGAGGGGAGGGTTTGATACGCAGTATTTT
-	-	TRBV7-3	TRBJ1-1	CASSLTSGRTEAFF	TGTGCCAGCAGCTTAACGTCAGGGCGAACTGAAGCTTTCTTT
-	-	TRBV9	TRBJ2-5	CASSPEGVETQYF	TGTGCCAGCAGCCCCGAGGGCGTGGAGACCCAGTACTTC
once	TRBD1	TRBV28	TRBJ1-5	CASRLGTGLNQPQHF	TGTGCCAGCAGGCTTGGGACAGGCCTTAACCAGCCCCAGCATTTT
-	TRBD1	TRBV7-3	TRBJ2-5	CASSWDRGTQYF	TGTGCCAGCAGCTGGGACAGGGGGACCCAGTACTTC
-	-	TRBV4-1	TRBJ2-7	CASSLTMGGYEQYF	TGCGCCAGCAGCCTCACCATGGGGGGCTACGAGCAGTACTTC
-	-	TRBV4-2	TRBJ2-2	CASSQQTGEVTGELFF	TGTGCCAGCAGCCAGCAAACGGGAGAAGTCACCGGGGAGCTGTTTTTT
-	TRBD1	TRBV5-6	TRBJ2-7	CASSYGTGGEQYF	TGTGCCAGCAGCTATGGGACAGGTGGCGAGCAGTACTTC
-	TRBD1	TRBV19	TRBJ2-7	CASSLGQGAAYEQYF	TGTGCCAGTAGTTTGGGACAGGGCGCCGCCTACGAGCAGTACTTC
-	TRBD2	TRBV27	TRBJ2-1	CASSTGLAVAPGQFF	TGTGCCAGCAGTACGGGACTAGCGGTTGCCCCGGGGCAGTTCTTC
-	TRBD1	TRBV4-1	TRBJ2-2	CASSHYRDRGAGELFF	TGCGCCAGCAGCCATTACCGGGACAGGGGGGCCGGGGAGCTGTTTTTT
-	-	TRBV18	TRBJ2-7	CASSPRGGWTSYEQYF	TGTGCCAGCTCACCGCGGGGAGGTTGGACCTCCTACGAGCAGTACTTC
-	-	TRBV13	TRBJ1-6	CASSLWGPPYSPLHF	TGTGCCAGCAGCTTATGGGGGCCTCCATATTCACCCCTCCACTTT
-	-	TRBV7-6	TRBJ1-2	CASSLGTGGLYGYTF	TGTGCCAGCAGCTTAGGGACGGGGGGACTCTATGGCTACACCTTC
-	TRBD1	TRBV5-1	TRBJ2-5	CASSQPGTGGALVETQYF	TGCGCCAGCAGCCAACCCGGGACAGGGGGCGCGTTAGTCGAGACCCAGTACTTC
once	-	TRBV19	TRBJ2-2	CASGGGLGRELFF	TGTGCCAGTGGGGGCGGATTAGGCAGGGAGCTGTTTTTT
-	-	TRBV19	TRBJ2-2	CASSMSGNTGELFF	TGTGCCAGTAGTATGTCGGGGAACACCGGGGAGCTGTTTTTT
-	-	TRBV19	TRBJ1-4	CATSNTGLLNEKLFF	TGTGCCACCAGTAATACAGGCCTACTTAATGAAAAACTGTTTTTT
-	-	TRBV6-4	TRBJ2-6	CASSDSHSGANVLTF	TGTGCCAGCAGTGACTCTCATTCTGGGGCCAACGTCCTGACTTTC
-	TRBD1	TRBV27	TRBJ1-1	CASSSRTGGDGEAFF	TGTGCCAGCAGTTCAAGGACAGGGGGCGATGGCGAAGCTTTCTTT
-	-	TRBV9	TRBJ2-5	CASSVEPTGRWRETQYF	TGTGCCAGCAGCGTAGAACCGACAGGGAGGTGGAGAGAGACCCAGTACTTC
once	TRBD1	TRBV19	TRBJ2-7	CASSMGTGIGYEQYF	TGTGCCAGTAGTATGGGGACAGGGATTGGGTACGAGCAGTACTTC
-	TRBD1	TRBV18	TRBJ1-5	CASSPPGQGMQPQHF	TGTGCCAGCTCACCGCCGGGACAGGGTATGCAGCCCCAGCATTTT
-	TRBD2	TRBV28	TRBJ2-7	CASSFSSGRKFHEQYF	TGTGCCAGCAGTTTCTCCAGCGGGAGGAAGTTCCACGAGCAGTACTTC
-	TRBD2	TRBV10-3	TRBJ2-3	CAIRGEAGGPSDTQYF	TGTGCCATCAGGGGAGAGGCGGGAGGGCCATCAGATACGCAGTATTTT
-	-	TRBV27	TRBJ2-7	CASSPHPTATEQYF	TGTGCCAGCAGTCCCCATCCTACCGCCACCGAGCAGTACTTC
-	-	TRBV25-1	TRBJ1-1	CASSELGGTEAFF	TGTGCCAGCAGTGAATTAGGGGGAACTGAAGCTTTCTTT
-	TRBD1	TRBV19	TRBJ2-3	CASSPTGAYTDTQYF	TGTGCCAGTAGTCCGACAGGGGCCTACACAGATACGCAGTATTTT
-	TRBD2	TRBV5-8	TRBJ2-1	CASSFAGTSGRIYNEQFF	TGTGCCAGCAGCTTTGCCGGGACTAGCGGGAGGATCTACAATGAGCAGTTCTTC
-	-	TRBV7-2	TRBJ1-2	CASSILGGARNYGYTF	TGTGCCAGCAGCATCTTAGGAGGGGCTCGTAACTATGGCTACACCTTC
-	-	TRBV9	TRBJ2-7	CASSVANAGYEQYF	TGTGCCAGCAGCGTAGCAAATGCCGGCTACGAGCAGTACTTC
once	-	TRBV7-9	TRBJ1-1	CASSTRGSGITEAFF	TGTGCCAGCAGCACCCGGGGGTCTGGGATCACTGAAGCTTTCTTT
-	-	TRBV19	TRBJ1-5	CASSIDGWTKALRNQPQHF	TGTGCCAGTAGTATAGATGGTTGGACAAAGGCTCTTCGCAATCAGCCCCAGCATTTT
-	-	TRBV2	TRBJ2-1	CASSGSSGLYNEQFF	TGTGCCAGCAGTGGTAGTAGCGGCCTCTACAATGAGCAGTTCTTC
-	TRBD1	TRBV27	TRBJ1-2	CASSLTGGGYTF	TGTGCCAGCAGTCTGACAGGGGGCGGCTACACCTTC
few	-	TRBV7-2	TRBJ1-5	CASSLAGGERYSNQPQHF	TGTGCCAGCAGCTTAGCAGGGGGGGAACGGTATAGCAATCAGCCCCAGCATTTT
-	-	TRBV6-5	TRBJ2-5	CASSLTNLQETQYF	TGTGCCAGCAGTTTGACTAACCTCCAAGAGACCCAGTACTTC
medium-sized	TRBD2	TRBV10-1	TRBJ2-3	CASSEGTSGRRDTQYF	TGCGCCAGCAGTGAGGGGACTAGCGGGAGAAGGGATACGCAGTATTTT
-	-	TRBV7-9	TRBJ2-7	CASSEGSGEQYF	TGTGCCAGCAGTGAGGGATCTGGAGAGCAGTACTTC
-	TRBD2	TRBV7-9	TRBJ2-7	CASSFQRLAYYEQYF	TGTGCCAGCAGCTTTCAGCGACTAGCCTACTACGAGCAGTACTTC
once	-	TRBV4-3	TRBJ1-2	CASSQIRYYGYTF	TGCGCCAGCAGCCAAATTCGTTACTATGGCTACACCTTC
-	-	TRBV5-6	TRBJ1-5	CASSFSQGRPQHF	TGTGCCAGCAGCTTTTCCCAGGGTAGGCCCCAGCATTTT
-	-	TRBV6-5	TRBJ1-1	CASRGAGNTEAFF	TGTGCCAGCAGGGGAGCAGGAAACACTGAAGCTTTCTTT
-	TRBD1	TRBV13	TRBJ1-1	CASSSGQGPRAFF	TGTGCCAGCAGCTCTGGACAGGGCCCCCGTGCTTTCTTT
-	-	TRBV9	TRBJ2-2	CASSPSVLRTGELFF	TGTGCCAGCAGCCCCTCCGTTTTGCGTACCGGGGAGCTGTTTTTT
few	TRBD2	TRBV4-2	TRBJ2-7	CASSSGLAKEQYF	TGTGCCAGCAGCTCTGGACTAGCCAAGGAGCAGTACTTC
-	-	TRBV29-1	TRBJ2-1	CSDQDYNEQFF	TGCAGCGATCAGGACTACAATGAGCAGTTCTTC
-	-	TRBV7-9	TRBJ1-1	CASSPQRRDTEAFF	TGTGCCAGCAGCCCCCAGCGGAGGGACACTGAAGCTTTCTTT
-	-	TRBV11-3	TRBJ2-3	CASSLLDTQYF	TGTGCCAGCAGCTTACTAGATACGCAGTATTTT
-	-	TRBV7-9	TRBJ2-2	CASSLKSRYAGELFF	TGTGCCAGCAGCTTAAAGTCGCGGTACGCCGGGGAGCTGTTTTTT
-	TRBD1	TRBV27	TRBJ2-5	CASSLGTGATQYF	TGTGCCAGCAGTTTAGGGACAGGGGCGACCCAGTACTTC
-	TRBD1	TRBV6-5	TRBJ2-5	CASSTGDSFQETQYF	TGTGCCAGCAGTACCGGGGACAGCTTCCAAGAGACCCAGTACTTC